The 9 T cell receptor beta chains given below trace back to one sample, sequenced in a study of cytomegalovirus exposure and HLA in healthy donors. The PCR ran on 60 Vbeta and 13 Jbeta primers. Using immunoSEQ multiplex PCR, the repertoire was profiled, and TCRdb retains in-frame clones only, with some absent. The repertoire includes 40,000 to 45,000 clones, 64% of them detected once, and roughly 8.9% sits in the top ten. The sequencing input was PBMCs. The receptor source for this set is a human donor in good health.

This clone was counted only a few times. The V and J genes are TRBV5-1 and TRBJ2-7, with TRBD1 identical over 7 bases. Trimming took 6 bases from V and 1 from J; bases not matched to a gene: 16. Germline V gene sequence: CDR1 SGHRS, CDR2 YFSETQ. There are 17 residues in the CDR3. For the CDR3, the DNA is TGCGCCAGCAAAATACTCCCCGTCACAGGGGCGTCCTACGAGCAGTACTTC. Translating it yields CASKILPVTGASYEQYF.

The CDR3 spells CASSQAPGQGNTGELFF. The DNA of the CDR3 is TGCGCCAGCAGCCAAGCCCCGGGACAGGGGAACACCGGGGAGCTGTTTTTT. The chain employs TRBV4-1 and TRBJ2-2, with 9 bases that match TRBD1. Germline V gene sequence: CDR1 MGHRA, CDR2 YSYEKL. The CDR3 loop spans 17 amino acids. V was pared by 1 base and J by 1 base, with 4 bases of the junction left unmatched.

The chain employs TRBV15 and TRBJ1-2; D call uncertain. The germline V gene has CDR1 LNHNV and CDR2 YYDKDF (reference sequence). The CDR3 spans 15 residues. The ends were cut back, 4 bases at V and 4 bases at J, with 16 bases in the middle. The CDR3 sequence is CATSTPPLGVYGYTF. CDR3 nucleotide sequence: TGTGCCACCAGCACCCCCCCCTTGGGAGTCTATGGCTACACCTTC.

This clone is categorized as medium-sized (0.01 to 0.1%). The V call is TRBV4-3, the J call TRBJ1-3; 8 nucleotides line up with TRBD1. This CDR3 has 20 amino acids. The V segment lost 3 bases and the J segment 0 bases; nucleotides outside the gene matches: 16. CDR1 is LGHNA, CDR2 YSLEER, per germline. The CDR3, as DNA: TGCGCCAGCAGCCAGGGAGTCGGGACAGGTGGCTCTCTCTCTGGAAACACCATATATTTT. Encoded protein: CASSQGVGTGGSLSGNTIYF.

This chain connects TRBV7-6 to TRBJ1-3; D is ambiguous. V was trimmed by 1 base and J by 0 bases, leaving 7 bases between them. This CDR3 has 15 amino acids. From germline, CDR1 is SGHVS and CDR2 FNYEAQ. This chain's CDR3 is CASSLGRSSGNTIYF. As DNA, the CDR3 is TGTGCCAGCAGCTTAGGAAGGAGCTCTGGAAACACCATATATTTT.

The rearrangement links TRBV2 to TRBJ2-1; D gene uncertain. This CDR3 is built from 12 residues. Per germline, CDR1 SNHLY and CDR2 FYNNEI. With 4 bases removed from V and 7 bases from J, the gap between germline ends came to 8 bases. The CDR3 spells CASSGLENEQFF. DNA for the CDR3: TGTGCCAGCAGTGGGCTCGAAAATGAGCAGTTCTTC.

The chain uses TRBV7-9 and TRBJ2-7; D is undetermined. Germline loops: CDR1 SEHNR, CDR2 FQNEAQ (reference sequence). This CDR3 is built from 14 residues. V gave up 0 bases and J gave up 1 base, with 7 bases separating them. The CDR3: CASSLAPGSYEQYF. CDR3 DNA: TGTGCCAGCAGCTTAGCACCAGGATCCTACGAGCAGTACTTC.

The chain couples TRBV15 to TRBJ1-1, with 7 bases lining up with TRBD1. Per germline, CDR1 LNHNV and CDR2 YYDKDF (reference sequence). The trim removed 1 base at V and 1 base at J, leaving 3 bases unmatched. The CDR3 contains 15 residues. CDR3 amino acids: CATSRAQGWNTEAFF. In DNA, the CDR3 is TGTGCCACCAGCAGAGCACAGGGGTGGAACACTGAAGCTTTCTTT.

The chain carries TRBV28 and TRBJ2-5; D gene uncertain. Looked up from germline, CDR1 is MDHEN and CDR2 is SYDVKM. Trimming took 5 bases from V and 1 from J, leaving 14 bases between them. This CDR3 has 15 residues. The CDR3 nucleotides are TGTGCCAGCAGTACCCGCTCCGTACTCCAAGAGACCCAGTACTTC. This gives the protein CASSTRSVLQETQYF.